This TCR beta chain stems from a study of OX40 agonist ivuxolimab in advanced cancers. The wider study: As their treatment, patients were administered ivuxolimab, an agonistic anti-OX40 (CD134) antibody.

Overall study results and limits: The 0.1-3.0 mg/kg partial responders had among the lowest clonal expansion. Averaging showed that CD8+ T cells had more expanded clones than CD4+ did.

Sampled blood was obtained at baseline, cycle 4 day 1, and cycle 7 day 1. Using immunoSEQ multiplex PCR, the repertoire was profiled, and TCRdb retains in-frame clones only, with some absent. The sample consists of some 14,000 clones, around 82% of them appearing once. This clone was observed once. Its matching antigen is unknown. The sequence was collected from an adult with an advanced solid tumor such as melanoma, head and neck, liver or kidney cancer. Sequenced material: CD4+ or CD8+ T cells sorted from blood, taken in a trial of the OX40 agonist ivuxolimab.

The CDR3 here is CASSGGGYTF. The CDR3 DNA follows: TGTGCCAGCAGCGGCGGGGGCTACACCTTC. The V call is TRBV4-2, the J call TRBJ1-2; D gene ambiguous. The CDR3 extends over 10 amino acids. Germline CDR1 reads LGHNA; CDR2 reads YNFKEQ. With 5 bases removed from V and 8 bases from J, the gap between germline ends came to 6 bases.